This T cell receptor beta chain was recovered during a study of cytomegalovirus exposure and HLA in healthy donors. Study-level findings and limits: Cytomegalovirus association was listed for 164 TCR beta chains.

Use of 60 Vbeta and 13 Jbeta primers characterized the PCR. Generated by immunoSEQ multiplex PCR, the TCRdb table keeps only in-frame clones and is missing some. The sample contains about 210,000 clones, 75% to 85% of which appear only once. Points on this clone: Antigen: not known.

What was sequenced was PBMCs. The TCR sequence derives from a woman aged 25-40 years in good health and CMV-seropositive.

The chain's CDR3 is CASRGTAVNYGYTF. DNA for the CDR3: TGTGCCAGCAGGGGGACAGCCGTTAACTATGGCTACACCTTC. This chain joins TRBV27 and TRBJ1-2; 7 bases match TRBD1. Germline CDR1 reads MNHEY; CDR2 reads SMNVEV (reference sequence). The CDR3 has 14 residues. V was pared by 6 bases and J by 1 base, with 5 bases of the junction left unmatched.